Below, one T cell receptor (beta chain) is given with its context. Antigen unknown. The CDR3 has 11 residues. CDR1 and CDR2 (germline): GTSNPN, SVGIG (reference sequence). Deletions cut 1 base from V and 9 bases from J, with 7 bases between. These data come from a study of T-cell memory formation after mild COVID-19. Study background: TCR clusters were mostly donor specific. Overall study results and limits: CD4+ contracting clones were mainly CM and EM; CD8+ ones, EMRA. Some clones that responded turned up in pre-infection memory, which suggests that cross-reactive memory joined in.

5'RACE primed from the constant segment yielded TCR alpha and TCR beta cDNA libraries bearing sample barcodes and UMIs. One entry per CDR3 protein, called by TCRdb with MiXCR from the 5' RACE reads. This table holds about 600,000 distinct CDR3 sequences, 20% to 25% found once. The sequence was obtained from an adult woman who had mild COVID-19 (a few samples of this study predate the infection). Cell type and time point are not known. The sample taken for sequencing was PBMCs or a T cell subset sorted from them (not recorded which). This chain links TRBV30 with TRBJ2-1; no reliable D call. CDR3 loop: CAWSGLGEQFF. The CDR3 DNA reads TGTGCCTGGAGTGGGCTCGGTGAGCAGTTCTTC.